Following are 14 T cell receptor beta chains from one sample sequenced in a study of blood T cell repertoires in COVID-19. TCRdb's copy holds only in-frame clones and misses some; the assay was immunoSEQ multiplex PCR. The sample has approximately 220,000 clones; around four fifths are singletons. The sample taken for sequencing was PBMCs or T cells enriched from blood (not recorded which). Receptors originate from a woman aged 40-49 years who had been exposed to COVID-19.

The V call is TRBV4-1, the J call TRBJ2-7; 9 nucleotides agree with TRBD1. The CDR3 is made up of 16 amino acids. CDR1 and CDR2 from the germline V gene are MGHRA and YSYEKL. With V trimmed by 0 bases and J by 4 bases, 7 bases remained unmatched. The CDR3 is CASSQELTGGRYEQYF. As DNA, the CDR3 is TGCGCCAGCAGCCAAGAGTTAACAGGGGGCCGGTACGAGCAGTACTTC.

CDR3 sequence (DNA): TGTGCCAGCAGTTCCCTTGGACAGACGGACACCTTC. It is translated as CASSSLGQTDTF. J is TRBJ1-2 and V is TRBV12-3 or TRBV12-4, with D maybe TRBD1 (6 bases). The CDR3 has 12 amino acids. V was clipped by 4 bases and J by 12 bases, with 15 bases between them.

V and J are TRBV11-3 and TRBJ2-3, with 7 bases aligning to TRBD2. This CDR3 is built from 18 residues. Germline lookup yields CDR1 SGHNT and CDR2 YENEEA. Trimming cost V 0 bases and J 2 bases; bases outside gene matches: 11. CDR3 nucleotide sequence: TGTGCCAGCAGCTTAGATACGGGGGGTTCCCCCTCCACAGATACGCAGTATTTT. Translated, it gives CASSLDTGGSPSTDTQYF.

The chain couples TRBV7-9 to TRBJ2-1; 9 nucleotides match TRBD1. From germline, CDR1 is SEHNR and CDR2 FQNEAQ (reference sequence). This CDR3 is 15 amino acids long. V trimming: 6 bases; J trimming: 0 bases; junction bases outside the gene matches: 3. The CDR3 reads CASRDRGSSYNEQFF. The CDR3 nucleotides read TGTGCCAGCAGAGACAGGGGGAGCTCCTACAATGAGCAGTTCTTC.

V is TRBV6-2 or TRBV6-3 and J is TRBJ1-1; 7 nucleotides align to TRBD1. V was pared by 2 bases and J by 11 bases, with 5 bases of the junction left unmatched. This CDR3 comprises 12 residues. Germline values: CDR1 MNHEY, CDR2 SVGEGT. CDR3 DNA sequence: TGTGCCAGCAGTTACGGGCAGGGGGTGGCTTTCTTT. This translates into CASSYGQGVAFF.

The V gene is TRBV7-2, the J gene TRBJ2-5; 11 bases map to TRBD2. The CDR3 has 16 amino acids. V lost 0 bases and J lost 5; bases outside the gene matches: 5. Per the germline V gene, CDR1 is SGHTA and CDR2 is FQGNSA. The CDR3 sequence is CASSLASGGAWETQYF. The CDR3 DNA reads TGTGCCAGCAGCTTAGCTAGCGGGGGGGCATGGGAGACCCAGTACTTC.

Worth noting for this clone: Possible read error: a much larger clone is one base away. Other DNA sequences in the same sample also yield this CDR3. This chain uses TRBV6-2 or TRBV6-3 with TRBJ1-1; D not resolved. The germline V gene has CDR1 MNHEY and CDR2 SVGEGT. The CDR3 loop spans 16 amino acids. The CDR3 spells CASSRPAGIMNTEAFF. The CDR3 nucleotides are TGTGCCAGCAGTCGCCCAGCGGGGATCATGAATACTGAAGCTTTCTTT.

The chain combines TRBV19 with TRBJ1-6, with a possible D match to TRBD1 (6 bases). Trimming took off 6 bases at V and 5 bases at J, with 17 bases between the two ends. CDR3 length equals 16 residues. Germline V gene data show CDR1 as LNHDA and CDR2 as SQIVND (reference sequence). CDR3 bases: TGTGCCAGTAGCATAATTAGGGGGAAGAATAATTCACCCCTCCACTTT. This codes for CASSIIRGKNNSPLHF.

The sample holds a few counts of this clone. The DNA for the CDR3 is TGTGCCAGCAGCCTTCCGAGGGGGCATAGCTATGGCTACACCTTC. Translating gives CASSLPRGHSYGYTF. The V call is TRBV28, the J call TRBJ1-2, with TRBD1 identical over 7 bases. V trimming: 6 bases; J trimming: 4 bases; junction bases outside the gene matches: 11. Germline CDR1 reads MDHEN; CDR2 reads SYDVKM. This CDR3 region has 15 residues.

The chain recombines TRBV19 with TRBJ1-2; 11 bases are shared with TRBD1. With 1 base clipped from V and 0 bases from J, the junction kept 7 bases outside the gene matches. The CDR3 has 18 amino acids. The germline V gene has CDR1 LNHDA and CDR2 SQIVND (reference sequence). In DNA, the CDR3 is TGTGCCAGTAGTATAGTGCGGACAGGGGGCGATCCTAACTATGGCTACACCTTC. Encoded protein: CASSIVRTGGDPNYGYTF.

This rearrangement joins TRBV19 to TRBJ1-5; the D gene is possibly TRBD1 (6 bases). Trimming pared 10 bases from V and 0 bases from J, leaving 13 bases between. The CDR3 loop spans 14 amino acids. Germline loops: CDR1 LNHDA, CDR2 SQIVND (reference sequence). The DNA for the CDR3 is TGTGCCACCATGGGGACATATAGCAATCAGCCCCAGCATTTT. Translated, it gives CATMGTYSNQPQHF. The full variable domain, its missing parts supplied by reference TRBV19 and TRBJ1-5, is DGGITQSPKYLFRKEGQNVTLSCEQNLNHDAMYWYRQDPGQGLRLIYYSQIVNDFQKGDIAEGYSVSREKKESFPLTVTSAQKNPTAFYLCATMGTYSNQPQHFGDGTRLSIL.

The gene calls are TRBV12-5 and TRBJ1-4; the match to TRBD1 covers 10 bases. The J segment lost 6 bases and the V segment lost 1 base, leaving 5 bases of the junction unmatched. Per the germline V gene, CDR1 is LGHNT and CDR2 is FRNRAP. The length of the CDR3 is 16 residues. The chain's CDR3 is CASGLARGTGDEKLFF. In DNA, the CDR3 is TGTGCTAGTGGTTTGGCGCGCGGGACAGGGGATGAAAAACTGTTTTTT.

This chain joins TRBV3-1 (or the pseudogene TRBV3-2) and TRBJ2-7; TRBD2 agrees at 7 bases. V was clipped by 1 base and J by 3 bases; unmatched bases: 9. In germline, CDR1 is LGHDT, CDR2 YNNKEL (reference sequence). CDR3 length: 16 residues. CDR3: CASSQGGGGPDYEQYF. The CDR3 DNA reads TGTGCCAGCAGCCAAGGTGGCGGGGGTCCTGACTACGAGCAGTACTTC.

In DNA form, the CDR3 reads TGTGCCAGCACCATCGACAGGACCGGAGACTATGGCTACACCTTC. Translating it yields CASTIDRTGDYGYTF. The chain combines TRBV27 with TRBJ1-2; possibly TRBD1 for D (6 bases). Germline V gene sequence: CDR1 MNHEY, CDR2 SMNVEV (reference sequence). V lost 7 bases, J lost 3 bases, and 18 bases lay in between. The CDR3 loop spans 15 amino acids.